The T cell receptor beta chain described here comes from a study of blood T cells in healthy people across ages. Whole-study results and caveats: One million T cells yielded diversity estimates that were considered underestimates. Observed TCR beta diversity per million T cells went down as age went up. This fall followed a roughly linear course with age. TCR beta diversity correlated strongly with naive T cell percentage.

Primers used in a second PCR of about 6 to 11 cycles were a sample-barcoded 5' primer and a J-beta primer mix. Researchers report that each sample yielded at least 2.5 million CDR3-containing paired-end reads. TCRdb processed the 5' RACE reads anew with MiXCR; each CDR3 protein has one entry. The sample has about 970,000 distinct CDR3 sequences; 51% are singletons. This clonotype was observed a few times. Its target is not known. The specimen was blood. This TCR derives from a woman in her sixties in good health.

The CDR3: CASSQPGQYNEQFF. In DNA, the CDR3 is TGTGCCAGCAGCCAACCCGGACAGTACAATGAGCAGTTCTTC. The rearrangement joins TRBV4-2 to TRBJ2-1, with D maybe TRBD1 (6 bases). CDR1 is LGHNA and CDR2 is YNFKEQ in the germline V gene. This CDR3 is 14 amino acids long. V was pared by 2 bases and J by 4 bases, with 9 bases between.